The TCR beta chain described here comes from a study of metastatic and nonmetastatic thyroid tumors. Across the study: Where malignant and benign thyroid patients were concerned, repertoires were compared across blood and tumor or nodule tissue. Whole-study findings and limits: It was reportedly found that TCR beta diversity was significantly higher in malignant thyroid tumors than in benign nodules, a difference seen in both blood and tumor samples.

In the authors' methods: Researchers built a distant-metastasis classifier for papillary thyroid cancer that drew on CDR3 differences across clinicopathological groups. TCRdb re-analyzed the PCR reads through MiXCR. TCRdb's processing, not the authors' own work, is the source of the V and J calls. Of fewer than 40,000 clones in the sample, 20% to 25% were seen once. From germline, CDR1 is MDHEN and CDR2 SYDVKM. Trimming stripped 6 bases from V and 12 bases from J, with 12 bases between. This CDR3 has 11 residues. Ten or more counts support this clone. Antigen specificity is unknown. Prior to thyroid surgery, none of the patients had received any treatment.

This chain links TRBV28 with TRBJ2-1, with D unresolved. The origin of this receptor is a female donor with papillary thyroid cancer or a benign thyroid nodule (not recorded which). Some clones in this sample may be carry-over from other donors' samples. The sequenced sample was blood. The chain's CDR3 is CASRSPAVQFF. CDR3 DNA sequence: TGTGCCAGCAGATCCCCAGCAGTGCAGTTCTTC. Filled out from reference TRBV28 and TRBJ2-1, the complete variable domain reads DVKVTQSSRYLVKRTGEKVFLECVQDMDHENMFWYRQDPGLGLRLIYFSYDVKMKEKGDIPEGYSVSREKKERFSLILESASTNQTSMYLCASRSPAVQFFGPGTRLTVL.